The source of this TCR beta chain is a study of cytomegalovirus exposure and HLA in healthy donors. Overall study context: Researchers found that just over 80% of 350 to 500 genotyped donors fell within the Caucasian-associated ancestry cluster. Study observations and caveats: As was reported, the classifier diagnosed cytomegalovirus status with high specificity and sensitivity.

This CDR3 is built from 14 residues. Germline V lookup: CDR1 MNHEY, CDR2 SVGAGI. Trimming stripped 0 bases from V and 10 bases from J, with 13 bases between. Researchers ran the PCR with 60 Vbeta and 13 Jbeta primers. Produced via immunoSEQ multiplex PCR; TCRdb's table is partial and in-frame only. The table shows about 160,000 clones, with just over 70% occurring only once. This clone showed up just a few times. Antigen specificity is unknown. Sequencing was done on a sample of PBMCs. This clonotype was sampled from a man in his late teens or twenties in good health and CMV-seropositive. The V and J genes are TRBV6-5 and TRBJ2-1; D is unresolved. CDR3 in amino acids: CASSYSISVSEQFF. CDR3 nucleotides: TGTGCCAGCAGTTACTCGATTTCGGTGAGCGAGCAGTTCTTC.